This T cell receptor (beta chain) comes out of a study of blood T cells in healthy people across ages. The study, taken as a whole, reports: Diversity estimates from one million T cells were considered underestimates.

Through a sample-barcoded 5' primer and a J-beta primer mix, a second PCR was run for about 6 to 11 cycles. Carrying 12 random nucleotides, a template-switch adaptor labeled each individual cDNA molecule. Per sample, CDR3-containing paired-end reads numbered at least 2.5 million. TCRdb recomputed calls from the 5' RACE reads with MiXCR, one row per CDR3 protein. The sample includes some 640,000 distinct CDR3 sequences, around 45% of them seen just once. As for this clonotype: The antigen is undetermined.

Material: blood. The sequence was collected from a woman between 55 and 75 years old in good health.

The CDR3 is CSARESQIYGYTF. CDR3 nucleotide sequence: TGCAGTGCTAGAGAATCACAGATCTATGGCTACACCTTC. The chain links TRBV20-1 to TRBJ1-2; D is ambiguous. This CDR3 region has 13 residues. V dropped 0 bases and J dropped 4 bases, with 9 bases sitting between them. Germline V gene lookup returns CDR1 DFQATT and CDR2 SNEGSKA (reference sequence).